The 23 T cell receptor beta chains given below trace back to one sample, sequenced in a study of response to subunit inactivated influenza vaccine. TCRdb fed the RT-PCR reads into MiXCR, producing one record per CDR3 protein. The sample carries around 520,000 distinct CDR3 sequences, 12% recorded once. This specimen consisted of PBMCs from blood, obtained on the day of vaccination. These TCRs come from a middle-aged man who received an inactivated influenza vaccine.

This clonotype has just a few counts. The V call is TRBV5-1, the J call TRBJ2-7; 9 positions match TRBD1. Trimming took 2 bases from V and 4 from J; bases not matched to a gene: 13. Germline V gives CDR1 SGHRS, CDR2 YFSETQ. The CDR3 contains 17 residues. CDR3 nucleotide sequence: TGCGCCAGCAGCTTCGGATCGACAGGGACAGGGAGGTACGAGCAGTACTTC. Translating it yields CASSFGSTGTGRYEQYF.

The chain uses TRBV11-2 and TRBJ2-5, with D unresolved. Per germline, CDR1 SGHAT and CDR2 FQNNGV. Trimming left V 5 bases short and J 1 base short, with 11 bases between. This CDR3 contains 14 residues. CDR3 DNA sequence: TGTGCCAGCAGCCCTCAATGGACCCAAGAGACCCAGTACTTC. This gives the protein CASSPQWTQETQYF.

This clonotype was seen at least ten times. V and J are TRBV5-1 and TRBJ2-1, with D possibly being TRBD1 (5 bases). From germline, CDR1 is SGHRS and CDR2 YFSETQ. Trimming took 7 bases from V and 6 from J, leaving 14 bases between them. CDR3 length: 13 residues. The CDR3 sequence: CASVDFRGNEQFF. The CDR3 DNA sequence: TGCGCCAGCGTCGACTTTAGGGGCAATGAGCAGTTCTTC.

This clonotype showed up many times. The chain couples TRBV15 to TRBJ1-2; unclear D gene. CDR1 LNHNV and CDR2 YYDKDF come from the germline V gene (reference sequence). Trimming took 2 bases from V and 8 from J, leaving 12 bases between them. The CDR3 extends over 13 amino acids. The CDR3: CATSRQNYGGYTF. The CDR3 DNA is TGTGCCACCAGCAGACAAAATTACGGGGGCTACACCTTC.

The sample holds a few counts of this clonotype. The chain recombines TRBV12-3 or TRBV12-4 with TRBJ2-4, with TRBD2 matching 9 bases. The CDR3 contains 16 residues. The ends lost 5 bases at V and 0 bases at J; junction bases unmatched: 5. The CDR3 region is CASSPLAGRAKNIQYF. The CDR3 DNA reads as TGTGCCAGCAGTCCTCTAGCGGGAAGAGCCAAAAACATTCAGTACTTC.

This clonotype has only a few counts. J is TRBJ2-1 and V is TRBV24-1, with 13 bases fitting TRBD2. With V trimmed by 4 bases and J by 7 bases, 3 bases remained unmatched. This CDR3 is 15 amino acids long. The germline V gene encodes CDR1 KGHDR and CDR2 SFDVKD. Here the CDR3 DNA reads TGTGCCACCAGTGAGACGGGACTAGCGGGAAATGAGCAGTTCTTC. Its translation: CATSETGLAGNEQFF.

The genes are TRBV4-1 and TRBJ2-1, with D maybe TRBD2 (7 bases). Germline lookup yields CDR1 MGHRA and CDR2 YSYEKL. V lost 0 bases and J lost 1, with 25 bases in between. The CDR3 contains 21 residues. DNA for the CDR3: TGCGCCAGCAGCCAAGATCGGTTCGGGGGGCTAATTCCCTCGTCCTACAATGAGCAGTTCTTC. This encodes CASSQDRFGGLIPSSYNEQFF.

DNA of the CDR3: TGCAGTGCTAGCGTGGGGCAAGAGACCCAGTACTTC. It encodes CSASVGQETQYF. This rearrangement joins TRBV20-1 to TRBJ2-5; D is uncertain. The CDR3 runs 12 residues. Trimming stripped 3 bases from V and 2 bases from J, with 7 bases between. The germline V gene has CDR1 DFQATT and CDR2 SNEGSKA (reference sequence).

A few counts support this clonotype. The CDR3 nucleotides are TGCGCCAGCAGCCAGGGACATTGGAACACTGAAGCTTTCTTT. It encodes CASSQGHWNTEAFF. This chain uses TRBV4-3 with TRBJ1-1; tentative D call: TRBD1 (6 bases). From germline, CDR1 is LGHNA and CDR2 YSLEER. The CDR3 loop spans 14 amino acids. Trimming left V 3 bases short and J 1 base short, with 9 bases between.

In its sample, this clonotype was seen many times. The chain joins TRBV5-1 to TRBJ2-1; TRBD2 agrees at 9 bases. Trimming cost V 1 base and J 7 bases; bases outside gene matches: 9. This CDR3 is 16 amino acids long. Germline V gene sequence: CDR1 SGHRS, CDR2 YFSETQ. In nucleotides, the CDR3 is TGCGCCAGCAGCTTGTTGGTTAGCGGGAGCCCGAATGAGCAGTTCTTC. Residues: CASSLLVSGSPNEQFF.

In DNA form, the CDR3 reads TGTGCCAGCAGCTCATCCCCCCGGACAGATACGCAGTATTTT. This gives the protein CASSSSPRTDTQYF. The chain carries TRBV7-9 and TRBJ2-3; D not certain. The germline V gene encodes CDR1 SEHNR and CDR2 FQNEAQ (reference sequence). The length of the CDR3 is 14 residues. V was clipped by 4 bases and J by 3 bases, with 11 bases between them.

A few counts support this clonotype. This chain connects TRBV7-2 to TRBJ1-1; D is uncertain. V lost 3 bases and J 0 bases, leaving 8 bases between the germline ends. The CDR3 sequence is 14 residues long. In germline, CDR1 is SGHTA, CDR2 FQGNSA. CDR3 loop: CASSFTAMNTEAFF. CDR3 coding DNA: TGTGCCAGCAGCTTTACAGCAATGAACACTGAAGCTTTCTTT.

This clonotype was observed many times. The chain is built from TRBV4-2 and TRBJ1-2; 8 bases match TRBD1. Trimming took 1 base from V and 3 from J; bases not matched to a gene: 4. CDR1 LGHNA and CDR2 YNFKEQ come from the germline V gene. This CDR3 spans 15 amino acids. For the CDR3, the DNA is TGTGCCAGCAGCCAAGTGACAGGGGCGGACTATGGCTACACCTTC. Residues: CASSQVTGADYGYTF.

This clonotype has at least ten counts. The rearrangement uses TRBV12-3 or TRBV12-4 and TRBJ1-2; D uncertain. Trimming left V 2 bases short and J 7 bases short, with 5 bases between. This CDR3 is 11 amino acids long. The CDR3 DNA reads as TGTGCCAGCAGTTTAAGGACTGGCTACACCTTC. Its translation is CASSLRTGYTF.

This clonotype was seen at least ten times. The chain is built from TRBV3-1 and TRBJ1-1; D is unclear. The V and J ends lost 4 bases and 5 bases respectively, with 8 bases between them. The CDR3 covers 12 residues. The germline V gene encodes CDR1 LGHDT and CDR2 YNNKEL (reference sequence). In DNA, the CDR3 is TGTGCCAGCAGCCGATCTGGAACTGAAGCTTTCTTT. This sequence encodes CASSRSGTEAFF.

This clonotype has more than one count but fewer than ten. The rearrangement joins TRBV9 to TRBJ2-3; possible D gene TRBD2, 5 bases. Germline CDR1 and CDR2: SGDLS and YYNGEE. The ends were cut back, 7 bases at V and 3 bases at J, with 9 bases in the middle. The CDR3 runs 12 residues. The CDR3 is CASGSGTDTQYF. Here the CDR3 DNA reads TGTGCCAGCGGGAGCGGTACAGATACGCAGTATTTT.

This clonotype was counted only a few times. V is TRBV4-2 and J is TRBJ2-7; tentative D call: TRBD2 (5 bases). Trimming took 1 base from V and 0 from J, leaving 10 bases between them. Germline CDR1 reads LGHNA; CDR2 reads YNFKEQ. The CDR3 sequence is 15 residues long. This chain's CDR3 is CASSQGSGNSYEQYF. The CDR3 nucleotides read TGTGCCAGCAGCCAAGGAAGCGGTAACTCCTACGAGCAGTACTTC.

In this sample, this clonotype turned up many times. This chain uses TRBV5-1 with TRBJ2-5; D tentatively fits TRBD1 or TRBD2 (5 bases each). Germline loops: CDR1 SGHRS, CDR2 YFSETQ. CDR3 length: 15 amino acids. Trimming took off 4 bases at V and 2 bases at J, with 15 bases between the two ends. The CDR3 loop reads CASSLSGTAQETQYF. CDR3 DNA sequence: TGCGCCAGCAGCCTAAGTGGGACGGCACAAGAGACCCAGTACTTC.

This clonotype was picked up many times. This chain's CDR3 is CASSSPGLAGGNTQYF. As DNA, the CDR3 is TGTGCCAGCAGCTCCCCGGGACTAGCGGGGGGTAATACGCAGTATTTT. The chain recombines TRBV13 with TRBJ2-3, with 15 bases matching TRBD2. The CDR3 consists of 16 residues. Per germline, CDR1 PRHDT and CDR2 FYEKMQ (reference sequence). The junction had 6 bases not matched to a gene; V was cut back by 4 bases and J by 7 bases.

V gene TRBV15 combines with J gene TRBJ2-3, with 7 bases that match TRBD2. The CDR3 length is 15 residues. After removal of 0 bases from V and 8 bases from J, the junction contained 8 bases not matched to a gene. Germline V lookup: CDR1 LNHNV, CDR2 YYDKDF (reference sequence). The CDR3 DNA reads TGTGCCACCAGCAGAGATAAGGCGGGAGAAGGTACGCAGTATTTT. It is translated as CATSRDKAGEGTQYF.

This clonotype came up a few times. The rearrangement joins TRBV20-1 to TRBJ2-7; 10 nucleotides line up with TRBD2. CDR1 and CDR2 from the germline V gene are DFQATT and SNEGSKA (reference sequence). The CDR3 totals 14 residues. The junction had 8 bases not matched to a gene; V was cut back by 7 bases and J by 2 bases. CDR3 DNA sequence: TGCAGTGGCTTCTTAGCGGGAGGCACCTACGAGCAGTACTTC. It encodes CSGFLAGGTYEQYF.

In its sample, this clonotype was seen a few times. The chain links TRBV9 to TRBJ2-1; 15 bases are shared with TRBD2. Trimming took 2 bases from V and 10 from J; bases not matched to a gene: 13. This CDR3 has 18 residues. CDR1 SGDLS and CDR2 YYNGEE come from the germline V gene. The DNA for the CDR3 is TGTGCCAGCAGCGTCGAAGGGGGCAAGGGACTAGCGGGAGGCGAGCAGTTCTTC. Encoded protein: CASSVEGGKGLAGGEQFF.

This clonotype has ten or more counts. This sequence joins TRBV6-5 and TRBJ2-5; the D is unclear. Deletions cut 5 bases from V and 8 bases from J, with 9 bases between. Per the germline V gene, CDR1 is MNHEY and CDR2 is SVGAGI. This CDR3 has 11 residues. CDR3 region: CASSTGETQYF. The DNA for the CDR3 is TGTGCCAGCAGTACTGGGGAAACCCAGTACTTC.